These 15 T cell receptor beta chains were sequenced from one sample in a study of CD4 T cells in relation to SARS-CoV-2 and coronaviruses (dated by TCRdb to about 2021). Receptor libraries were prepared by the immunoSEQ multiplex PCR assay. TCRdb limited this immuneACCESS table to in-frame rearrangements with V and J called. A share of clones is missing; checked studies link under half to unresolved V genes, and the rest is unexplained. Present in this sample are fewer than 25,000 clones, more than 65% of which were seen just once. Of the sample, 29% is held by the ten largest clones. CD4+ T cells from unexposed donors were collected before the COVID-19 pandemic (2011-2018). After around eleven days of culture, CD4+ T cells were isolated with the EasySep CD4+ T cell isolation kit. Antigens of these TCRs are unknown. Sample: CD4+ T cells from PBMCs, cultured in vitro. These receptors came from a human donor in good health.

The chain recombines TRBV5-6 with TRBJ1-2; TRBD1 aligns across 11 bases. Looked up from germline, CDR1 is SGHDT and CDR2 is YYEEEE. The CDR3 runs to 15 residues. V was clipped by 7 bases and J by 5 bases; unmatched bases: 10. CDR3 residues: CASGTGQGGRYGYTF. The CDR3 DNA follows: TGTGCCAGCGGAACGGGACAGGGGGGTCGGTATGGCTACACCTTC.

The genes are TRBV5-4 and TRBJ2-4, with TRBD1 matching over 8 bases. Germline V gene data show CDR1 as SGHNT and CDR2 as YYREEE (reference sequence). The V gene end was trimmed by 4 bases and the J gene end by 0 bases; junction bases not matched to a gene: 6. This CDR3 is built from 16 residues. CDR3 sequence reads: CASSLGQGIAKNIQYF. In DNA form, the CDR3 reads TGTGCCAGCAGCCTCGGACAGGGTATAGCCAAAAACATTCAGTACTTC. Supplemented by reference TRBV5-4 and TRBJ2-4, the full variable domain reads ETGVTQSPTHLIKTRGQQVTLRCSSQSGHNTVSWYQQALGQGPQFIFQYYREEENGRGNFPPRFSGLQFPNYSSELNVNALELDDSALYLCASSLGQGIAKNIQYFGAGTRLSVL.

This chain uses TRBV7-3 with TRBJ2-5; D is unclear. This CDR3 has 12 amino acids. Trimming took off 5 bases at V and 5 bases at J, with 9 bases between the two ends. Per the germline V gene, CDR1 is SGHTA and CDR2 is FQGTGA. The DNA of the CDR3 is TGTGCCAGCAGCAATAGTGGGGAGACCCAGTACTTC. Translated, it gives CASSNSGETQYF.

This clone was recorded once. The chain couples TRBV13 to TRBJ1-5; D is undetermined. This CDR3 is built from 12 residues. Germline lookup yields CDR1 PRHDT and CDR2 FYEKMQ (reference sequence). Trimming shortened V by 5 bases and J by 5 bases, and 7 bases separated the two germline ends. The CDR3 coding sequence is TGTGCCAGCAGCGGGAGGGATCAGCCCCAGCATTTT. This gives the protein CASSGRDQPQHF.

The chain joins TRBV7-2 to TRBJ2-3; 12 nucleotides match TRBD2. Unmatched junction bases numbered 12, after V lost 5 bases and J lost 9 bases. CDR1 SGHTA and CDR2 FQGNSA come from the germline V gene. The CDR3 covers 16 residues. The CDR3, as DNA: TGTGCCAGCAGCGAGACTAGCGGGAGTGTTAGAGTCACGCAGTATTTT. Its protein product is CASSETSGSVRVTQYF.

The chain recombines TRBV7-3 with TRBJ2-1; perhaps TRBD2 as D (6 bases). V lost 4 bases to trimming and J lost 16 bases, with 20 bases between them. Germline values: CDR1 SGHTA, CDR2 FQGTGA. This CDR3 region has 13 residues. The CDR3 DNA reads TGTGCCAGCAGCTCCACACGGGACTCACGCCTATTCTTC. It encodes CASSSTRDSRLFF.

V usage is TRBV7-9 and J usage is TRBJ2-1; TRBD1 matches at 7 bases. V lost 2 bases and J lost 8; bases outside the gene matches: 3. CDR3 length: 13 residues. CDR1 is SEHNR, CDR2 FQNEAQ, per germline (reference sequence). CDR3 sequence: CASSLPGTDEQFF. The CDR3 nucleotides read TGTGCCAGCAGCTTACCCGGGACAGATGAGCAGTTCTTC.

CDR3 in DNA: TGCGCCAGCAGTGGACTAGCGGGAGGCCCCGGGGAGCTGTTTTTT. Its translation is CASSGLAGGPGELFF. V and J are TRBV10-2 and TRBJ2-2; 13 bases align to TRBD2. Germline CDR1 and CDR2: WSHSY and SAAADI. The ends lost 4 bases at V and 6 bases at J; junction bases unmatched: 2. The CDR3 spans 15 residues.

For the CDR3, the DNA is TGTGCCACCAGTGATCCGACCTACAGCTCGCAAGAGACCCAGTACTTC. Translating it yields CATSDPTYSSQETQYF. V gene TRBV24-1 combines with J gene TRBJ2-5; D remains unclear. The V end lost 3 bases, the J end lost 2 bases, and 15 bases lay between the germline ends. CDR3 size: 16 residues. The germline V gene encodes CDR1 KGHDR and CDR2 SFDVKD.

By sample share, this clone is medium-sized (0.01 to 0.1%). The rearrangement joins TRBV25-1 to TRBJ2-3; possible D gene TRBD1, 6 bases. The germline V and J ends were trimmed by 2 bases and 3 bases, with 18 bases remaining between them. CDR3 length equals 17 residues. CDR1 MGHDK and CDR2 SYGVNS come from the germline V gene. In nucleotides, the CDR3 is TGTGCCAGCAGTGAACCACAAACAGGGAAGAGGACAGATACGCAGTATTTT. Its translation is CASSEPQTGKRTDTQYF.

This clone was observed a handful of times. This rearrangement joins TRBV27 to TRBJ1-2; tentative D call: TRBD1 (5 bases). From germline, CDR1 is MNHEY and CDR2 SMNVEV (reference sequence). V lost 6 bases and J 2 bases, leaving 10 bases between the germline ends. There are 13 residues in the CDR3. CDR3 in amino acids: CASSKGENYGYTF. The CDR3 DNA is TGTGCCAGCAGCAAAGGGGAGAACTATGGCTACACCTTC.

CDR3 DNA: TGTGCCACCAGCAGACAGGACAGGGGCGTGGTGAACACTGAAGCTTTCTTT. This gives the protein CATSRQDRGVVNTEAFF. The chain joins TRBV15 to TRBJ1-1, with 9 bases that match TRBD1. The V gene end was trimmed by 2 bases and the J gene end by 0 bases; junction bases not matched to a gene: 7. Germline V gives CDR1 LNHNV, CDR2 YYDKDF (reference sequence). This CDR3 comprises 17 residues.

The gene calls are TRBV19 and TRBJ1-4; D remains unclear. The germline V gene has CDR1 LNHDA and CDR2 SQIVND (reference sequence). The CDR3 contains 14 residues. V was clipped by 6 bases and J by 2 bases, with 10 bases between them. DNA for the CDR3: TGTGCCAGTAGGTACGCGCGGACTAATGAAAAACTGTTTTTT. Translation gives CASRYARTNEKLFF. Full variable domain (remainder filled in from reference TRBV19 and TRBJ1-4): DGGITQSPKYLFRKEGQNVTLSCEQNLNHDAMYWYRQDPGQGLRLIYYSQIVNDFQKGDIAEGYSVSREKKESFPLTVTSAQKNPTAFYLCASRYARTNEKLFFGSGTQLSVL.

The rearrangement uses TRBV19 and TRBJ1-3; no reliable D call. The ends were cut back, 5 bases at V and 0 bases at J, with 11 bases in the middle. This CDR3 is built from 15 residues. CDR1 is LNHDA and CDR2 is SQIVND in the germline V gene (reference sequence). This chain's CDR3 is CASSFTPYSGNTIYF. For the CDR3, the DNA is TGTGCCAGTAGTTTCACGCCCTACTCTGGAAACACCATATATTTT. Full variable domain (missing parts from reference TRBV19 and TRBJ1-3): DGGITQSPKYLFRKEGQNVTLSCEQNLNHDAMYWYRQDPGQGLRLIYYSQIVNDFQKGDIAEGYSVSREKKESFPLTVTSAQKNPTAFYLCASSFTPYSGNTIYFGEGSWLTVV.

This chain uses TRBV3-1 (or the pseudogene TRBV3-2) with TRBJ1-3; no definite D call. In germline, CDR1 is LGHDT, CDR2 YNNKEL (reference sequence). The CDR3 is 14 residues long. V lost 4 bases and J lost 1, with 8 bases in between. Here the CDR3 reads CASSPIGSGNTIYF. The CDR3 DNA reads as TGTGCCAGCAGCCCCATAGGGTCTGGAAACACCATATATTTT.